This paragraph covers one TCR beta chain sequence. The data are from a study of blood T cell repertoires in COVID-19. Looking at the study overall: Spain, Italy and the United States supplied samples that represented acute and convalescent COVID-19.

Participants spanned ages roughly 18 to 90 years and resided in 20 to 30 US areas. Resolution of symptoms, clearance, or two negative PCRs was present in recovered Cohort 3 donors. As originally analysed: Reference gene primer amplification in the assay estimated nucleated cell counts. The protocol was immunoSEQ multiplex PCR, while the TCRdb copy is restricted to in-frame clones and leaves out a portion. That table is the source of V, J and clone size, and D and trimming were worked out from the DNA. The sample carries 120,000 to 150,000 clones, 85% recorded once. The CDR3 consists of 15 residues. With V trimmed by 5 bases and J by 6 bases, 10 bases remained unmatched. CDR1 is SGHVS and CDR2 is FQNEAQ in the germline V gene.

The source is a woman aged 40 to 49 who had recovered from COVID-19. Sequencing was performed on PBMCs or T cells enriched from blood (not recorded which). The genes are TRBV7-8 and TRBJ2-3; 8 bases match TRBD2. CDR3 sequence: CASSRGGYLTDTQYF. The CDR3 region has the DNA TGTGCCAGCAGCCGGGGGGGTTATCTGACGGATACGCAGTATTTT.